The T cell receptor (beta chain) described here comes from a study of blood T cells in healthy people across ages. Findings and limits, study-wide: Versus aged donors, long-lived donors had higher diversity and more naive CD4+ cells. Correlation between TCR beta diversity and naive T cell percentage was strong.

About this clonotype itself: Its antigen is unidentified.

Drawn from each donor were roughly 9.4 milliliters of peripheral blood. V was cut by 4 bases and J by 5 bases, with 14 bases left in between. Germline values: CDR1 SEHNR, CDR2 FQNEAQ (reference sequence). This CDR3 has 14 residues. Primed by a sample-barcoded 5' primer and a J-beta primer mix, a second PCR proceeded for about 6 to 11 cycles. Using its own MiXCR run on the 5' RACE reads, TCRdb lists one record per CDR3 protein. This sample has around 990,000 distinct CDR3 sequences; 35% to 40% occur once, and the top ten carry roughly 14%. The sample comprised blood. This TCR derives from a young man in good health. This chain links TRBV7-9 with TRBJ1-2; D might be TRBD1 (5 bases). The CDR3 region is CASSSNGHKYGYTF. The CDR3 DNA reads TGTGCCAGCAGCTCCAATGGACACAAGTATGGCTACACCTTC.